Sequencing of this TCR beta chain was carried out in a study of blood T cell repertoires in COVID-19. Study-level information: There were acute and convalescent COVID-19 samples, and they came from the United States, Italy and Spain.

As handled by the study authors: Using reference gene primer amplification, nucleated cell counts were estimated. Some clones are missing from TCRdb's copy, which holds only in-frame ones; the method was immunoSEQ multiplex PCR. V and J calls and clone size are given by that table; D and trimming were obtained from the DNA. The sample has about 120,000 clones, about nine tenths seen once. This clone has just one count. Germline trimming cut 0 bases from V and 7 bases from J; bases unmatched to any gene: 6. The CDR3 runs 15 residues. The germline gives CDR1 SGHRS, CDR2 YFSETQ. V is TRBV5-1 and J is TRBJ2-2; 7 bases agree with TRBD2. This sequence originates from a human donor with active COVID-19. The donor label of this sample is uncertain. The sequencing sample was made of peripheral blood. As DNA, the CDR3 is TGCGCCAGCAGCTTGGGGACTAGTGAGGTCGGGGAGCTGTTTTTT. Protein sequence: CASSLGTSEVGELFF.